The 10 T cell receptor beta chains in this list originate from one sample, sequenced in a study of Tregs in tolerant kidney transplant recipients (dated by TCRdb to between 2018 and 2020). Library creation used the immunoSEQ multiplex PCR assay. In TCRdb, the immuneACCESS table is reduced to in-frame sequences with V and J assigned. These tables do not hold every clone; where another copy was compared, an unresolved V gene accounts for under half, and the others remain unexplained. The sample data list about 61,000 clones, and approximately 85% of these were observed just once. 2% to 2.5% of the sample goes to the ten largest clones. This specimen's time point label, per the study, means: blood sample drawn before combined kidney and bone marrow transplant. Material: Tregs from blood, obtained before the transplant. These receptors were obtained from a human donor who received a combined kidney and bone marrow transplant.

This sequence joins TRBV18 and TRBJ1-1; 11 bases line up with TRBD1. CDR1 is KGHSH, CDR2 LQKENI, per germline. This CDR3 is built from 17 residues. With 3 bases clipped from V and 0 bases from J, the junction kept 6 bases outside the gene matches. DNA for the CDR3: TGTGCCAGCTCACCCCTTGGACAGGGGGCCATGAACACTGAAGCTTTCTTT. This sequence encodes CASSPLGQGAMNTEAFF.

V and J are TRBV6-5 and TRBJ2-5, with 7 bases matching TRBD1. The last part of the DNA fits TRBJ2-7 better; the J call may be wrong. The CDR3 sequence is 15 residues long. Germline loops: CDR1 MNHEY, CDR2 SVGAGI. The CDR3 loop is CASSRPSGGSYEQYF. In nucleotides, the CDR3 is TGTGCCAGCAGTCGGCCGTCAGGGGGCTCCTACGAGCAGTACTTC.

The V gene is TRBV7-8, the J gene TRBJ2-7, with D possibly being TRBD2 (6 bases). Germline V gives CDR1 SGHVS, CDR2 FQNEAQ. The length of the CDR3 is 14 residues. V shed 4 bases and J shed 3 bases, with 13 bases lying between them. In DNA form, the CDR3 reads TGTGCCAGCAGCTCCTTGGCGGGGTACTACGAGCAGTACTTC. As protein: CASSSLAGYYEQYF.

The chain combines TRBV10-2 with TRBJ2-3; 8 bases are a match to TRBD2. The germline gives CDR1 WSHSY, CDR2 SAAADI. This CDR3 contains 14 residues. The junction had 6 bases not matched to a gene; V was cut back by 6 bases and J by 4 bases. Here the CDR3 DNA reads TGCGCCAGCAGGCTAGGACTAGCCGCAGATACGCAGTATTTT. Translating it yields CASRLGLAADTQYF.

The V call is TRBV18, the J call TRBJ1-2; 9 nucleotides match TRBD1. CDR3 size: 14 residues. V trimming: 8 bases; J trimming: 4 bases; junction bases outside the gene matches: 8. Germline-derived CDR1 and CDR2 are KGHSH and LQKENI. CDR3 DNA sequence: TGTGCCAGCACCCCGGGACAGGGCCTCTATGGCTACACCTTC. It encodes CASTPGQGLYGYTF.

This sequence joins TRBV7-8 and TRBJ2-5; TRBD2 might be the D (6 bases). V lost 3 bases and J 5 bases, leaving 16 bases between the germline ends. CDR1 is SGHVS, CDR2 FQNEAQ, per germline. This CDR3 region has 15 residues. The CDR3 region has the DNA TGTGCCAGCAGCTTCCGGAGGGAGGTAGGGGAGACCCAGTACTTC. This sequence encodes CASSFRREVGETQYF.

The chain is built from TRBV29-1 and TRBJ1-1; D unresolved. The CDR3 sequence is 13 residues long. In germline, CDR1 is SQVTM, CDR2 ANQGSEA. V lost 0 bases and J 1 base, leaving 6 bases between the germline ends. CDR3 DNA sequence: TGCAGCGTTGAAGATGGGCGGAACACTGAAGCTTTCTTT. Its protein product is CSVEDGRNTEAFF.

V is TRBV28 and J is TRBJ2-3; either TRBD1 or TRBD2 may fit D (5 bases each). Germline V CDR1 and CDR2: MDHEN, SYDVKM. The length of the CDR3 is 16 residues. V lost 6 bases to trimming and J lost 3 bases, with 19 bases between them. CDR3 sequence (DNA): TGTGCCAGCAGCCCCCTAAGAGGGGTAGGGACAGATACGCAGTATTTT. This gives the protein CASSPLRGVGTDTQYF.

The chain combines TRBV9 with TRBJ1-1; possibly TRBD1 for D (5 bases). This CDR3 has 13 amino acids. Germline CDR1 SGDLS, CDR2 YYNGEE. The V gene lost 4 bases and the J gene lost 5 bases, with 12 bases spanning the gap. In nucleotides, the CDR3 is TGTGCCAGCAGCACAGGAGGAGGGACTGAAGCTTTCTTT. Amino acid sequence: CASSTGGGTEAFF.

The gene calls are TRBV6-6 and TRBJ2-7; TRBD1 matches at 8 bases. Germline CDR1 is MNHNY and CDR2 is SVGAGI (reference sequence). This CDR3 region has 15 residues. Trimming at V came to 6 bases and at J to 4 bases, leaving 11 bases not matched to a gene. Written as DNA, the CDR3 is TGTGCCAGCAGCCCTTCGGACAGGGTAGAATACGAGCAGTACTTC. Protein sequence: CASSPSDRVEYEQYF.